The sequence of this TCR beta chain was determined in a study of response to subunit inactivated influenza vaccine. Findings of the study overall: The authors suggested that few new T cells are recruited per seasonal influenza vaccination.

This clonotype was counted a few times. Its antigen is unknown. Trimming shortened V by 2 bases and J by 0 bases, and 10 bases separated the two germline ends. Germline V gene data show CDR1 as DFQATT and CDR2 as SNEGSKA (reference sequence). The CDR3 is 14 residues long. TCRdb independently ran MiXCR on the RT-PCR reads; one entry per CDR3 protein. This table holds around 490,000 distinct CDR3 sequences, about 8% found once. The receptor was isolated from a man between 50 and 70 years old who received an inactivated influenza vaccine. The specimen comprised PBMCs from blood, sampled less than 30 months after vaccination. The chain employs TRBV20-1 and TRBJ1-1, with TRBD1 as a possible D gene (6 bases). The CDR3 bases are TGCAGTGCTAGAACAGGGCATTTGAACACTGAAGCTTTCTTT. It encodes CSARTGHLNTEAFF.